This T cell receptor (beta chain) was recovered during a study of shared clonotypes between healthy human individuals. Study-level information: Each donor contributed plates that comprised three CD4 naive, three CD4 memory, two CD8 naive and one CD8 memory.

Only one count was recorded for this clone. This CDR3 comprises 17 residues. Germline lookup yields CDR1 ENHRY and CDR2 SYGVKD. The V and J ends lost 0 bases and 2 bases respectively, with 17 bases between them. Data came from immunoSEQ multiplex PCR; TCRdb stores just in-frame clones and leaves some out. The sample records over a million clones, less than 99% being singletons. The chain recombines TRBV10-3 with TRBJ2-7, with D unresolved. Sequenced material: naive CD4+ T cells sorted from blood. Subset given: CD45RA+ positively selected. The sequence came from a man aged 25-40 years in good health. DNA for the CDR3: TGTGCCATCAGTGAGTCGGGTAGAAGCCTCCGGCCCTACGAGCAGTACTTC. Encoded protein: CAISESGRSLRPYEQYF.